This is a list of T cell receptor beta chains from one sample in a study of cytomegalovirus exposure and HLA in healthy donors. The data were produced by immunoSEQ multiplex PCR, yet TCRdb's version contains in-frame clones alone and is incomplete. The repertoire includes roughly 120,000 clones, more than 70% of them detected once, and roughly 1.9% sits in the top ten. The source material was PBMCs. These receptors were obtained from a woman aged 25-40 years in good health and CMV-seronegative. Both conserved end residues are part of each CDR3. The D gene is left open where the match is weak. The size entry is marked missing in some rows and otherwise reads once, few, many or a size class.

j_call	clone_size	cdr3_length	d_call	v_call	cdr3_nt	cdr3_aa
TRBJ1-3	NA	15	NA	TRBV19	TGTGCCAGTAGTATTGGAGTGGCGGCTGGAAACACCATATATTTT	CASSIGVAAGNTIYF
TRBJ2-5	medium-sized	15	TRBD2	TRBV6-1	TGTGCCAGCAGTGGGATTAGCGGGGGGGCTGAGACCCAGTACTTC	CASSGISGGAETQYF
TRBJ1-1	NA	13	NA	TRBV2	TGTGCCAGCCTACAGGGACGGAACACTGAAGCTTTCTTT	CASLQGRNTEAFF
TRBJ2-2	NA	15	TRBD2	TRBV5-6	TGTGCCAGCAGCCATAGCGGGGGGGGCACCGGGGAGCTGTTTTTT	CASSHSGGGTGELFF
TRBJ2-5	NA	15	NA	TRBV7-6	TGTGCCAGCAGCGTATATTCAGGGTACCAAGAGACCCAGTACTTC	CASSVYSGYQETQYF
TRBJ1-5	NA	16	NA	TRBV5-6	TGTGCCAGCAGCTTGGGGAGTGCTCATAGCAATCAGCCCCAGCATTTT	CASSLGSAHSNQPQHF
TRBJ1-1	NA	16	TRBD1	TRBV4-3	TGCGCCAGCAGCCAAGTCCAGGGGGCAGGGAACACTGAAGCTTTCTTT	CASSQVQGAGNTEAFF
TRBJ1-2	NA	14	NA	TRBV5-4	TGTGCCAGCAGCCCCCAGCAGGGCGGCTCTGGCTACACCTTC	CASSPQQGGSGYTF
TRBJ1-4	once	13	NA	TRBV27	TGTGCCAGCGGTGGGACAAAGGGTGAAAAACTGTTTTTT	CASGGTKGEKLFF
TRBJ2-2	once	15	TRBD2	TRBV7-9	TGTGCCAGCAGCGTTCCGGGGAGGGACACCGGGGAGCTGTTTTTT	CASSVPGRDTGELFF
TRBJ1-5	once	16	NA	TRBV27	TGTGCCAGCAGTTTATCGGAGCGGGGAAACAATCAGCCCCAGCATTTT	CASSLSERGNNQPQHF
TRBJ1-1	NA	14	NA	TRBV5-1	TGCGCCAGCCGCCCGACAGGAGGAAACACTGAAGCTTTCTTT	CASRPTGGNTEAFF
TRBJ2-3	NA	15	NA	TRBV7-2	TGTGCCAGCAGCTTAGAAGGAGCTAGCACAGATACGCAGTATTTT	CASSLEGASTDTQYF
TRBJ2-2	NA	15	NA	TRBV13	TGTGCCAGCAGCTCGGGACTGGGTAACACCGGGGAGCTGTTTTTT	CASSSGLGNTGELFF
TRBJ1-1	NA	16	TRBD1	TRBV7-8	TGTGCCAGCAGCTCAGGGGGCATCAGAGTCTACACTGAAGCTTTCTTT	CASSSGGIRVYTEAFF
TRBJ1-2	NA	14	TRBD1	TRBV30	TGTGCCTGGAGTGTGGGACAGGGTGTCTATGGCTACACCTTC	CAWSVGQGVYGYTF
TRBJ2-3	once	16	TRBD2	TRBV6-6	TGTGCCAGCAGTTACCCCGGGGGGGAGGGCACAGATACGCAGTATTTT	CASSYPGGEGTDTQYF
TRBJ2-1	NA	16	TRBD2	TRBV7-9	TGTGCCAGCAGGAACGACCTGACTAGCCGCTACAATGAGCAGTTCTTC	CASRNDLTSRYNEQFF
TRBJ2-3	NA	15	TRBD2	TRBV9	TGTGCCAGCAGCGTTCTAGCGGGGGGTACAGATACGCAGTATTTT	CASSVLAGGTDTQYF
TRBJ2-7	NA	13	TRBD2	TRBV2	TGTGCCAGCAGTGAACTAGCGGGGTCGGAGCAGTACTTC	CASSELAGSEQYF
TRBJ2-1	NA	18	TRBD1	TRBV7-8	TGTGCCAGCAGCTTGAAACAGGGGACACAAATCTCCTACAATGAGCAGTTCTTC	CASSLKQGTQISYNEQFF
TRBJ1-1	few	14	NA	TRBV7-3	TGTGCCAGCAGCTTAACGGGACTTGGGACTGAAGCTTTCTTT	CASSLTGLGTEAFF
TRBJ2-7	NA	13	TRBD1	TRBV29-1	TGCAGCGCCCGCGGAGACAGGGTCTACGAGCAGTACTTC	CSARGDRVYEQYF
TRBJ2-1	NA	13	NA	TRBV6-6	TGTGCCAGCAGCCCCACAGAGTACAATGAGCAGTTCTTC	CASSPTEYNEQFF
TRBJ1-2	once	15	NA	TRBV5-6	TGTGCCAGCAGCGGGGCCGGGAGAATCATAAGCGGCTACACCTTC	CASSGAGRIISGYTF
TRBJ2-2	NA	14	NA	TRBV14	TGTGCCAGCAGCCAAGTGCAAGGAGCCGGGGAGCTGTTTTTT	CASSQVQGAGELFF
TRBJ2-7	NA	11	NA	TRBV10-3	TGTGCCATCGGTCACACCCGCGAGCAGTACTTC	CAIGHTREQYF
TRBJ1-2	NA	13	TRBD1	TRBV6-5	TGTGCCAGCCGAATGACAGGGAAGTATGGCTACACCTTC	CASRMTGKYGYTF
TRBJ1-4	NA	12	NA	TRBV19	TGTGCCAGTAGTCCCCGTAATGAAAAACTGTTTTTT	CASSPRNEKLFF
TRBJ2-3	NA	13	NA	TRBV11-2	TGTGCCAGCAGGAACCCAACAGGGAATACGCAGTATTTT	CASRNPTGNTQYF
TRBJ2-3	NA	13	NA	TRBV5-4	TGTGCCAGCAGCCTCCGGGGCACAGATACGCAGTATTTT	CASSLRGTDTQYF
TRBJ2-2	NA	13	NA	TRBV2	TGTGCCAGCAGTTACAGGGTCACCGGGGAGCTGTTTTTT	CASSYRVTGELFF
TRBJ1-3	NA	14	NA	TRBV5-1	TGCGCCAGCAGCCCTGGAGGGACTGGAAACACCATATATTTT	CASSPGGTGNTIYF
TRBJ2-5	NA	15	TRBD2	TRBV7-2	TGTGCCAGCAGCCTGGGACTAGCGGGGGCGGAGACCCAGTACTTC	CASSLGLAGAETQYF
TRBJ1-2	NA	13	NA	TRBV4-3	TGCGCCAGCAGCCAGTCAGGGGTCTATGGCTACACCTTC	CASSQSGVYGYTF
TRBJ2-2	NA	15	NA	TRBV27	TGTGCCAGCAGTTTAGGCAGAACATCGACCGGGGAGCTGTTTTTT	CASSLGRTSTGELFF
TRBJ2-7	NA	16	TRBD1	TRBV7-2	TGTGCCAGCAGCTTAGTATCCCAGGGGGTCTCCTACGAGCAGTACTTC	CASSLVSQGVSYEQYF
TRBJ1-5	once	15	TRBD1	TRBV18	TGTGCCAGCTCTCCGGACAGGGGCGCGTATCAGCCCCAGCATTTT	CASSPDRGAYQPQHF
TRBJ2-1	once	14	TRBD1	TRBV4-3	TGCGCCAGCAGCCAACGGACAGGGGACAATGAGCAGTTCTTC	CASSQRTGDNEQFF
TRBJ1-6	NA	13	NA	TRBV18	TGTGCCAGCTCACCGCTAGATAATTCACCCCTCCACTTT	CASSPLDNSPLHF
TRBJ1-2	NA	12	NA	TRBV30	TGTGCCTGGAGCGTCCGGAGCTATGGCTACACCTTC	CAWSVRSYGYTF
TRBJ1-4	NA	16	TRBD1	TRBV4-1	TGCGCCAGCAGCCAACCCAGGGACAGGGGATTTCAAAAACTGTTTTTT	CASSQPRDRGFQKLFF
TRBJ2-3	NA	15	TRBD2	TRBV25-1	TGTGCCAGCGCTTCTAGCGGGGGGGGTACAGATACGCAGTATTTT	CASASSGGGTDTQYF
TRBJ1-2	NA	14	NA	TRBV10-3	TGTGCCATCAGCCCATCACCGAGTAACTATGGCTACACCTTC	CAISPSPSNYGYTF
TRBJ2-5	NA	18	TRBD2	TRBV7-2	TGTGCCAGCAGCTTAGCTGGACTAGCGGGGGGAGGACAAGAGACCCAGTACTTC	CASSLAGLAGGGQETQYF
TRBJ2-5	NA	16	NA	TRBV7-2	TGTGCCAGCAGTCATTTAGTCGGGAGCCCCCAAGAGACCCAGTACTTC	CASSHLVGSPQETQYF